This TCR beta chain was recovered during a study of blood T cell repertoires in COVID-19. Study details: The samples span acute and convalescent COVID-19 from the United States, Italy and Spain. In each case, the material was cDNA or gDNA derived from T cells, B-cell-depleted T cells, or PBMCs.

This CDR3 is 16 amino acids long. The V gene's germline CDR1 is LNHNV and CDR2 YYDKDF (reference sequence). Deletions cut 0 bases from V and 4 bases from J, with 15 bases between. In the authors' methods: Amplification of reference gene primers provided the estimated nucleated cell counts. The repertoire was sequenced with immunoSEQ multiplex PCR; TCRdb's copy has only in-frame clones and lacks some. From that table come the V and J calls and clone size; the DNA was used to work out D and trimming. The table lists roughly 230,000 clones, under 90% of them singletons. The sample was peripheral blood. The chain uses TRBV15 and TRBJ1-2; possible D gene TRBD1, 6 bases. The receptor comes from a woman older than 75 with acute or convalescent COVID-19. This chain's CDR3 is CATSRDRARGGYGYTF. The DNA of the CDR3 is TGTGCCACCAGCAGAGATCGGGCCAGGGGCGGCTATGGCTACACCTTC.